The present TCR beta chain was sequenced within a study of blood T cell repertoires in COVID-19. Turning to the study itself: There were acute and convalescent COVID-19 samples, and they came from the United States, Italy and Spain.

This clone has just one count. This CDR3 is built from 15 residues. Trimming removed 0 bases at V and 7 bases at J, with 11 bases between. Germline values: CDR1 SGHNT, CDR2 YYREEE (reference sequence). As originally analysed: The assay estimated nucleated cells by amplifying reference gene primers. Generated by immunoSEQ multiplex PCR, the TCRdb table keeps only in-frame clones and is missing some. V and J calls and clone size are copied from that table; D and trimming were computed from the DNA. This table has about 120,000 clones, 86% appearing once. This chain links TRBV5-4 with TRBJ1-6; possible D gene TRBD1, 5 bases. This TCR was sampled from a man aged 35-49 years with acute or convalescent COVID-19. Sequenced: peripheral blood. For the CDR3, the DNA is TGTGCCAGCAGCTTGGTGGGGGGGTGGAATTCACCCCTCCACTTT. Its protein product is CASSLVGGWNSPLHF.